This entry concerns a single T cell receptor (beta chain). TCRdb's table, derived via immunoSEQ multiplex PCR, lists solely in-frame clones and lacks some. The sample contains 100,000 to 150,000 clones, around 86% of which appear only once. These data belong to a study of blood T cell repertoires in COVID-19. This CDR3 has 16 residues. V was pared by 6 bases and J by 2 bases, with 13 bases of the junction left unmatched. The germline gives CDR1 SQVTM, CDR2 ANQGSEA. This TCR was sampled from a human donor in a cohort sampled during active COVID-19. Sample: peripheral blood. The chain joins TRBV29-1 to TRBJ1-5; TRBD1 agrees at 7 bases. The CDR3 spells CSVTEGASVGNQPQHF. The CDR3 DNA is TGCAGCGTGACTGAGGGGGCTAGTGTGGGCAATCAGCCCCAGCATTTT.